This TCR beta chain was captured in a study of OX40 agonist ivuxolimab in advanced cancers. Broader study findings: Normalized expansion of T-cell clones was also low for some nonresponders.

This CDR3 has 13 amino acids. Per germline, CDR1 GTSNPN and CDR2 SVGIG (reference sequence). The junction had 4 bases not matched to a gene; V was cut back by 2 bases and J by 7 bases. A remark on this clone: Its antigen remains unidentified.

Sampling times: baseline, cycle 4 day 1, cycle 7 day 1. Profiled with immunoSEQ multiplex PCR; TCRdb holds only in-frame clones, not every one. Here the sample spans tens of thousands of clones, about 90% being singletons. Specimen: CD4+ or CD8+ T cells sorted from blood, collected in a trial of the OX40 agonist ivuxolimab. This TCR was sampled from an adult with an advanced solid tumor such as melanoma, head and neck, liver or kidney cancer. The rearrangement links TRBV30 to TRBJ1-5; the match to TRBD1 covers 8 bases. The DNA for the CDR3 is TGTGCCTGGAGTACAGGGGGGTGGCAGCCCCAGCATTTT. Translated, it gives CAWSTGGWQPQHF.